Listed here are 21 T cell receptor beta chains from one sample, sequenced in a study of CD8+CD57+ T cells in acquired aplastic anemia. CDR3 and TCR beta VDJ profiling relied on a genomic DNA template. TCRdb re-analysed the reads in MiXCR, keeping a single row per CDR3 protein. The profile covers approximately 190,000 distinct CDR3 sequences, with around 66% appearing a single time and about half taken by the ten largest. Sample: sorted CD4+, CD8+, or CD8+CD57+ T cells (not recorded which) from PBMCs. These receptors came from a human donor with severe aplastic anemia or a healthy control (not recorded which).

Concerning this clonotype itself: A much larger clonotype is one base distant, so this may be a read error. The chain recombines TRBV7-9 with TRBJ2-1; no clear D gene. CDR3 length equals 17 residues. Trimming removed 4 bases from V and 4 bases from J, with 20 bases in between. The V gene's germline CDR1 is SEHNR and CDR2 FQNEAQ (reference sequence). The CDR3 loop is CASSYGVKARQYNEQFF. CDR3 sequence (DNA): TGTGCCAGCAGCTATGGGGTAAAAGCGAGGCAATACAATGAGCAGTTCTTC.

This chain links TRBV19 with TRBJ2-7, with D unclear. V dropped 5 bases and J dropped 2 bases, with 13 bases sitting between them. CDR3 size: 14 residues. CDR1 is LNHDA and CDR2 is SQIVND in the germline V gene (reference sequence). CDR3 region: CASSPILAAYEQYF. In DNA, the CDR3 is TGTGCCAGTAGTCCAATACTGGCAGCCTACGAGCAGTACTTC.

This clonotype was seen many times. The chain is built from TRBV24-1 and TRBJ1-3; no clear D. The CDR3 loop spans 13 amino acids. CDR1 is KGHDR and CDR2 is SFDVKD in the germline V gene. With 0 bases removed from V and 9 bases from J, the gap between germline ends came to 8 bases. The CDR3: CATSDLQFCTIYF. DNA for the CDR3: TGTGCCACCAGTGATTTGCAGTTCTGCACCATATATTTT.

This clonotype was observed many times. The chain employs TRBV9 and TRBJ2-1, with 12 bases that match TRBD2. V dropped 2 bases and J dropped 0; count of bases not matched to a gene: 3. CDR3 length equals 17 residues. The V gene's germline CDR1 is SGDLS and CDR2 YYNGEE. CDR3 bases: TGTGCCAGCAGCGTTACTAGCGGGGGGTACTCCTACAATGAGCAGTTCTTC. Protein product: CASSVTSGGYSYNEQFF. The entire variable domain, with the rest obtained from reference TRBV9 and TRBJ2-1, is as follows: DSGVTQTPKHLITATGQRVTLRCSPRSGDLSVYWYQQSLDQGLQFLIQYYNGEERAKGNILERFSAQQFPDLHSELNLSSLELGDSALYFCASSVTSGGYSYNEQFFGPGTRLTVL.

About this clonotype itself: Germline and junction disagree at one end, which may indicate a read error. This chain connects TRBV7-9 to TRBJ1-1; D is undetermined. The CDR3 covers 13 residues. Germline V CDR1 and CDR2: SEHNR, FQNEAQ (reference sequence). CDR3 region: CASSPRPFTEAFF. CDR3 nucleotide sequence: TGTGCCAGCAGCCCACGACCTTTCACTGAGGCTTTCTTT.

The chain carries TRBV29-1 and TRBJ2-3, with D perhaps matching TRBD2 (6 bases). Trimming left V 7 bases short and J 2 bases short, with 19 bases between. Germline CDR1 and CDR2: SQVTM and ANQGSEA. CDR3 length: 15 residues. The CDR3 here is CSALRGARNTDTQYF. The DNA of the CDR3 is TGCAGCGCCCTGCGCGGGGCCCGCAACACAGATACGCAGTATTTT.

Here the CDR3 DNA reads TGTGCCAGCAGATCCGGGACAGTCACAGATACGCAGTATTTT. Its protein product is CASRSGTVTDTQYF. The rearrangement links TRBV7-2 to TRBJ2-3; 7 bases align to TRBD1. CDR1 SGHTA and CDR2 FQGNSA come from the germline V gene. The CDR3 runs to 14 residues. The V segment lost 6 bases and the J segment 2 bases; nucleotides outside the gene matches: 5.

The chain carries TRBV19 and TRBJ2-1; D is undetermined. The CDR3 runs 15 residues. V lost 6 bases and J 2 bases, leaving 14 bases between the germline ends. Germline CDR1 LNHDA, CDR2 SQIVND (reference sequence). This CDR3 is CASRPAVPPYNEQFF. Written as DNA, the CDR3 is TGTGCCAGTAGGCCGGCGGTTCCCCCCTACAATGAGCAGTTCTTC.

The chain is built from TRBV15 and TRBJ1-5; maybe TRBD1 (6 bases). Germline loops: CDR1 LNHNV, CDR2 YYDKDF (reference sequence). Between the trimmed V and J ends, which lost 0 bases and 6 bases, there was a span of 12 bases. This CDR3 is 15 amino acids long. CDR3 sequence reads: CATSRDSRGPQPQHF. Written as DNA, the CDR3 is TGTGCCACCAGCAGAGACTCGCGGGGGCCTCAGCCCCAGCATTTT.

The CDR3 nucleotides are TGTGCCACCAGTGACCCGGGGGGAACTAATGAAAAACTGTTTTTT. Translated, it gives CATSDPGGTNEKLFF. The chain couples TRBV24-1 to TRBJ1-4, with TRBD1 as a possible D gene (5 bases). The length of the CDR3 is 15 residues. The germline V gene encodes CDR1 KGHDR and CDR2 SFDVKD. V was pared by 4 bases and J by 1 base, with 9 bases between.

This clonotype was seen more than once but under ten times. The J gene is TRBJ1-6, the V gene TRBV13; no firm D call. The germline CDR1 and CDR2 sequences are PRHDT and FYEKMQ (reference sequence). V lost 5 bases, J lost 5 bases, and 10 bases lay in between. This CDR3 spans 14 amino acids. The CDR3: CASSDGRDNSPLHF. The CDR3 bases are TGTGCCAGCAGCGACGGGCGCGATAATTCACCCCTCCACTTT.

The V and J genes are TRBV2 and TRBJ2-1, with 7 bases aligning to TRBD2. In germline, CDR1 is SNHLY, CDR2 FYNNEI. The CDR3 has 10 residues. Losses at the gene ends were 5 bases for V and 16 bases for J; bases not matched to a gene: 5. The CDR3 reads CASSRGSEFF. In nucleotides, the CDR3 is TGTGCCAGCAGTCGCGGGAGCGAATTCTTC.

The rearrangement links TRBV5-1 to TRBJ2-3; D remains ambiguous. The CDR3 totals 14 residues. In germline, CDR1 is SGHRS, CDR2 YFSETQ. Deletions cut 0 bases from V and 2 bases from J, with 7 bases between. The CDR3 bases are TGCGCCAGCAGCTTGGCCCAGCTCACAGATACGCAGTATTTT. It translates to CASSLAQLTDTQYF.

This CDR3 reads CASTQGSADTQYF. The CDR3 nucleotides read TGTGCCAGTACACAGGGTTCGGCGGATACGCAGTATTTT. The genes are TRBV19 and TRBJ2-3; perhaps TRBD1 as D (6 bases). In germline, CDR1 is LNHDA, CDR2 SQIVND (reference sequence). Trimming removed 7 bases at V and 6 bases at J, with 14 bases between. CDR3 length: 13 amino acids.

The chain combines TRBV20-1 with TRBJ2-7; 9 nucleotides align to TRBD1. Looked up from germline, CDR1 is DFQATT and CDR2 is SNEGSKA (reference sequence). With 6 bases clipped from V and 7 bases from J, the junction kept 10 bases outside the gene matches. The CDR3 is made up of 13 amino acids. The chain's CDR3 is CSAARDRAWEQYF. The CDR3 DNA sequence: TGCAGTGCCGCGAGGGACAGGGCGTGGGAGCAGTACTTC.

This clonotype has at least ten counts. The chain recombines TRBV7-9 with TRBJ2-3, with D unclear. Trimming took off 2 bases at V and 0 bases at J, with 12 bases between the two ends. The length of the CDR3 is 16 residues. Germline V lookup: CDR1 SEHNR, CDR2 FQNEAQ (reference sequence). The chain's CDR3 is CASSLLIDSSTDTQYF. The CDR3, as DNA: TGTGCCAGCAGCTTATTAATTGATTCTAGCACAGATACGCAGTATTTT.

The sample holds a few counts of this clonotype. CDR3 sequence: CASSHLGQGNYGYTF. The DNA for the CDR3 is TGTGCCAGCAGCCATTTGGGACAGGGTAACTATGGCTACACCTTC. The chain uses TRBV7-9 and TRBJ1-2, with 9 bases fitting TRBD1. Unmatched junction bases numbered 5, after V lost 5 bases and J lost 1 base. The CDR3 has 15 residues. Per the germline V gene, CDR1 is SEHNR and CDR2 is FQNEAQ (reference sequence).

The chain joins TRBV7-8 to TRBJ2-1; 9 nucleotides match TRBD1. The germline V gene encodes CDR1 SGHVS and CDR2 FQNEAQ. This CDR3 contains 15 residues. The J segment lost 5 bases and the V segment lost 5 bases, leaving 7 bases of the junction unmatched. This CDR3 reads CASSNRDRDHNEQFF. The CDR3 region has the DNA TGTGCCAGCAGCAACCGGGACAGGGATCACAATGAGCAGTTCTTC.

This clonotype was observed a single time. Written as DNA, the CDR3 is TGTGCCAGCAGCGTCTCCGGGACGGAGCCCTGGGATGAGCTGTTTTTT. As protein: CASSVSGTEPWDELFF. The chain is built from TRBV9 and TRBJ2-2, with D perhaps assigned TRBD1 or TRBD2 (5 bases each). Looked up from germline, CDR1 is SGDLS and CDR2 is YYNGEE. The V gene lost 2 bases and the J gene lost 11 bases, with 22 bases spanning the gap. The CDR3 has 16 residues.

J is TRBJ1-6 and V is TRBV7-2; unclear D gene. V dropped 1 base and J dropped 13 bases, with 14 bases sitting between them. The CDR3 has 14 amino acids. Germline V gene data show CDR1 as SGHTA and CDR2 as FQGNSA. The CDR3 DNA reads TGTGCCAGCAGCTTAGTCGACCGCATTGCGCCCCTCCACTTT. It specifies CASSLVDRIAPLHF.

The chain recombines TRBV7-9 with TRBJ2-1; D is ambiguous. In germline, CDR1 is SEHNR, CDR2 FQNEAQ (reference sequence). The V and J ends lost 5 bases and 6 bases respectively, with 8 bases between them. This CDR3 has 12 residues. This CDR3 reads CASSPLANEQFF. As DNA, the CDR3 is TGTGCCAGCAGCCCATTGGCCAATGAGCAGTTCTTC. The full variable domain, its missing parts supplied by reference TRBV7-9 and TRBJ2-1, is DTGVSQNPRHKITKRGQNVTFRCDPISEHNRLYWYRQTLGQGPEFLTYFQNEAQLEKSRLLSDRFSAERPKGSFSTLEIQRTEQGDSAMYLCASSPLANEQFFGPGTRLTVL.